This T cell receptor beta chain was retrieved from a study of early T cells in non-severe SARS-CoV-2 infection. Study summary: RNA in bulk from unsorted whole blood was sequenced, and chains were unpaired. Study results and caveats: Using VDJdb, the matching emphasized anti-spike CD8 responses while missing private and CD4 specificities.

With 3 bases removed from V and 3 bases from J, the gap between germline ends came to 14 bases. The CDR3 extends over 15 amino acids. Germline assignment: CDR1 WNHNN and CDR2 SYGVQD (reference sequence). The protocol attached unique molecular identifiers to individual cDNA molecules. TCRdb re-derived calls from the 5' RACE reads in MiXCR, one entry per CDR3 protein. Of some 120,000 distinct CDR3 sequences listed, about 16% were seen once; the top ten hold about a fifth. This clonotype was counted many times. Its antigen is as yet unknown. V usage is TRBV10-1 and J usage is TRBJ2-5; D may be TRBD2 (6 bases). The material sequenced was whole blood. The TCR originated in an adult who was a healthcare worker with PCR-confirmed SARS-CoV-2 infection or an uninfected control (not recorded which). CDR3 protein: CASSDRRDGKETQYF. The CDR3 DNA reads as TGCGCCAGCAGTGATCGGAGGGACGGAAAAGAGACCCAGTACTTC.